This record covers a single T cell receptor (beta chain). Its antigen is unknown. This specimen comes from a study of CD8 T cells in ankylosing spondylitis. Overall study findings and caveats: Disease-associated clonotypes exhibited CD8+ identity and were relatively infrequent in peripheral blood.

The germline gives CDR1 MGHRA, CDR2 YSYEKL. This CDR3 contains 15 residues. Trimming at V came to 4 bases and at J to 1 base, leaving 5 bases not matched to a gene. Using quantitative 5'-RACE with molecular barcodes, the authors made TCR beta libraries. MiXCR, applied by TCRdb to the 5' RACE reads, yields one record per CDR3 protein. Of approximately 200,000 distinct CDR3 sequences listed, 9.5% to 15% were seen once; the top ten hold approximately 15%. The genes are TRBV4-1 and TRBJ2-5; TRBD1 agrees at 8 bases. Sequenced material: blood, either unsorted or a sorted T cell fraction (not recorded which). The sequence derives from a male donor with ankylosing spondylitis or in good health (not recorded which). The CDR3 region has the DNA TGCGCCAGCAGCCTAACAGGGGGTAGCCAAGAGACCCAGTACTTC. It specifies CASSLTGGSQETQYF.